A single sample is the source of the 12 T cell receptor beta chains below, sequenced in a study of T cells after posttransplantation cyclophosphamide. Sequencing was performed with immunoSEQ multiplex PCR; in TCRdb, only in-frame clones are kept and a portion is missing. Recorded here are tens of thousands of clones, with no singletons, and the ten leading clones hold over 2%. Sequencing used PBMCs. These receptor sequences come from a man aged 45-65 years in good health, CMV-negative, and a related stem cell transplant donor.

This clone was picked up many times. The chain joins TRBV10-3 to TRBJ1-2, with no clear D. Trimming left V 3 bases short and J 4 bases short, with 6 bases between. Germline V lookup: CDR1 ENHRY, CDR2 SYGVKD. The CDR3 consists of 12 residues. CDR3 amino acids: CAISDASYGYTF. CDR3 coding DNA: TGTGCCATCAGTGACGCCAGCTATGGCTACACCTTC.

The sample holds many counts of this clone. The chain uses TRBV20-1 and TRBJ1-1; tentatively, D is TRBD1 (6 bases). Looked up from germline, CDR1 is DFQATT and CDR2 is SNEGSKA (reference sequence). This CDR3 is built from 11 residues. Trimming pared 5 bases from V and 11 bases from J, leaving 15 bases between. The CDR3 nucleotides are TGCAGTGCTGGGGGCAAGGGTAGGGCTTTCTTT. Translating gives CSAGGKGRAFF.

This clone came up many times. This chain uses TRBV10-3 with TRBJ2-5; D remains unclear. The length of the CDR3 is 13 residues. V was clipped by 2 bases and J by 2 bases, with 6 bases between them. CDR1 is ENHRY, CDR2 SYGVKD, per germline. The CDR3 is CAISETKQETQYF. The CDR3 region has the DNA TGTGCCATCAGTGAGACAAAACAAGAGACCCAGTACTTC.

This clone was recorded at least ten times. The chain carries TRBV7-2 and TRBJ1-3; 7 nucleotides agree with TRBD1. CDR1 and CDR2 from the germline V gene are SGHTA and FQGNSA. Trimming removed 1 base from V and 3 bases from J; junction bases left unmatched: 6. This CDR3 has 16 residues. CDR3 coding DNA: TGTGCCAGCAGCTTAGTGACAGGGCTTAGTGGAAACACCATATATTTT. Amino acids: CASSLVTGLSGNTIYF.

In this sample, this clone turned up many times. This chain connects TRBV19 to TRBJ2-1, with D possibly matching TRBD1 (6 bases). Germline V gene data show CDR1 as LNHDA and CDR2 as SQIVND (reference sequence). The CDR3 is 15 residues long. Trimming removed 2 bases from V and 7 bases from J, with 15 bases in between. The CDR3 region has the DNA TGTGCCAGTAGTATAATTCTGGGGGCGAGGAATGAGCAGTTCTTC. Encoded protein: CASSIILGARNEQFF.

This clone showed up many times. The rearrangement links TRBV6-5 to TRBJ1-2; tentative D call: TRBD1 (5 bases). Germline-derived CDR1 and CDR2 are MNHEY and SVGAGI. CDR3 length: 14 residues. V gave up 10 bases and J gave up 5 bases, with 20 bases separating them. This chain's CDR3 is CATSPGGIPYGYTF. CDR3 DNA: TGTGCCACTTCCCCGGGGGGGATCCCATATGGCTACACCTTC.

This clone was recorded at least ten times. The rearrangement joins TRBV25-1 to TRBJ2-1, with D hard to call. V was pared by 10 bases and J by 4 bases, with 11 bases between. The CDR3 sequence is 12 residues long. The germline V gene encodes CDR1 MGHDK and CDR2 SYGVNS. The CDR3 DNA reads as TGTGCCACCGCTTACTTATACAATGAGCAGTTCTTC. Amino acid sequence: CATAYLYNEQFF. The whole variable domain, filled in from reference TRBV25-1 and TRBJ2-1, reads EADIYQTPRYLVIGTGKKITLECSQTMGHDKMYWYQQDPGMELHLIHYSYGVNSTEKGDLSSESTVSRIRTEHFPLTLESARPSHTSQYLCATAYLYNEQFFGPGTRLTVL.

This clone occurred many times. V is TRBV15 and J is TRBJ1-5; TRBD1 aligns across 10 bases. Germline lookup yields CDR1 LNHNV and CDR2 YYDKDF (reference sequence). Trimming cost V 4 bases and J 5 bases; bases outside gene matches: 5. This CDR3 spans 15 amino acids. CDR3 in amino acids: CATSNFGTGDQPQHF. DNA for the CDR3: TGTGCCACCAGCAATTTCGGGACAGGGGATCAGCCCCAGCATTTT.

This clone was recorded many times. The J gene is TRBJ2-7, the V gene TRBV6-5, with D uncertain. The germline V and J ends were trimmed by 5 bases and 3 bases, with 11 bases remaining between them. CDR1 is MNHEY, CDR2 SVGAGI, per germline. CDR3 length equals 13 residues. The CDR3 DNA is TGTGCCAGCAGTCAGACATCATTCTACGAGCAGTACTTC. Protein: CASSQTSFYEQYF.

In its sample, this clone was seen many times. The chain's CDR3 is CASSLQGAHNQPQHF. CDR3 DNA: TGCGCCAGCAGCTTACAGGGGGCCCACAATCAGCCCCAGCATTTT. The rearrangement joins TRBV5-1 to TRBJ1-5, with 9 nucleotides matching TRBD1. Germline CDR1 reads SGHRS; CDR2 reads YFSETQ. V trimming: 2 bases; J trimming: 3 bases; junction bases outside the gene matches: 3. The CDR3 has 15 amino acids. Combining the CDR3 with reference TRBV5-1 and TRBJ1-5 gives the whole variable domain KAGVTQTPRYLIKTRGQQVTLSCSPISGHRSVSWYQQTPGQGLQFLFEYFSETQRNKGNFPGRFSGRQFSNSRSEMNVSTLELGDSALYLCASSLQGAHNQPQHFGDGTRLSIL.

In its sample, this clone was seen a few times. This chain uses TRBV6-5 with TRBJ1-6; weak D call: TRBD1 (6 bases). Trimming pared 6 bases from V and 14 bases from J, leaving 23 bases between. CDR3 length: 15 residues. From germline, CDR1 is MNHEY and CDR2 SVGAGI. The CDR3 coding sequence is TGTGCCAGCAGCCCGACAGGACCCAGTTCGAGCACCCTCCACTTT. The encoded protein is CASSPTGPSSSTLHF.

This clone was detected ten times or more. The V call is TRBV19, the J call TRBJ2-3; TRBD1 might be the D (6 bases). The ends were cut back, 0 bases at V and 4 bases at J, with 11 bases in the middle. Germline assignment: CDR1 LNHDA and CDR2 SQIVND (reference sequence). The CDR3 loop spans 15 amino acids. CDR3 protein: CASSIDRGVADTQYF. As DNA, the CDR3 is TGTGCCAGTAGTATAGACAGGGGAGTCGCAGATACGCAGTATTTT.